The present TCR beta chain was sequenced within a study of T cell responses to AZD1222 COVID-19 vaccine. Only in-frame clones appear in the TCRdb table, and some are missing; sequencing was by immunoSEQ multiplex PCR. The sample has about 160,000 clones, roughly 88% seen once. The germline CDR1 and CDR2 sequences are MGHRA and YSYEKL. Trimming took 1 base from V and 5 from J, leaving 11 bases between them. The CDR3 extends over 14 amino acids. This TCR was sampled from an adult who received the AZD1222 COVID-19 vaccine. The chain links TRBV4-1 to TRBJ1-2; no reliable D call. The sequences come from peripheral blood, collected 28 days after the second AZD1222 dose. This chain's CDR3 is CASSQAQSPYGYTF. The CDR3 region has the DNA TGCGCCAGCAGCCAAGCCCAGTCCCCATATGGCTACACCTTC.